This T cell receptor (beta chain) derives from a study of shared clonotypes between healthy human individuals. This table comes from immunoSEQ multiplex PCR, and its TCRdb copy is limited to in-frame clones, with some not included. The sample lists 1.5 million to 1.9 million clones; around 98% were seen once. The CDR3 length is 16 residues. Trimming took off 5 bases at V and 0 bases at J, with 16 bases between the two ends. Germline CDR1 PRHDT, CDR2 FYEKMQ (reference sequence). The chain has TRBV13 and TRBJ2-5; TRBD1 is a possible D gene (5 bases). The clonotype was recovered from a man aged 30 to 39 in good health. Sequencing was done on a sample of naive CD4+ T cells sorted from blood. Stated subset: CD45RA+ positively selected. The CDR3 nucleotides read TGTGCCAGCAGCAAACAGGTTGTGGCTTACCAAGAGACCCAGTACTTC. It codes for CASSKQVVAYQETQYF.